This T cell receptor (beta chain) comes out of a study of blood T cell repertoires in COVID-19. Study background: Acute and convalescent COVID-19 specimens originated in the United States, Italy and Spain.

This clone was picked up a small number of times. Sequencing was performed with immunoSEQ multiplex PCR; in TCRdb, only in-frame clones are kept and a portion is missing. The sample has just over 300,000 clones, roughly nine tenths seen once. Germline assignment: CDR1 LGHDT and CDR2 YNNKEL (reference sequence). V was shortened by 4 bases and J by 1 base, with 8 bases between the two germline ends. This CDR3 comprises 15 residues. Sequenced sample: peripheral blood. The receptor's source is a young woman with COVID-19, enrolled during active disease. The V and J genes are TRBV3-1 (or the pseudogene TRBV3-2) and TRBJ2-6, with TRBD2 as a possible D gene (5 bases). The CDR3 protein is CASSRRGSGANVLTF. In DNA form, the CDR3 reads TGTGCCAGCAGCCGCCGGGGATCTGGGGCCAACGTCCTGACTTTC.